The 6 T cell receptor beta chains listed next were all sequenced from one sample in a study of blood T cell repertoires in COVID-19. Repertoires were generated with immunoSEQ multiplex PCR, while TCRdb's copy carries only in-frame clones and drops some. The data hold over 100,000 clones, with roughly four fifths observed a single time. Input material: peripheral blood. These receptors came from a man in his 70s with acute or convalescent COVID-19.

A few counts support this clone. This chain connects TRBV5-1 to TRBJ1-6; possible D gene TRBD1, 6 bases. CDR1 and CDR2 from the germline V gene are SGHRS and YFSETQ. This CDR3 has 15 amino acids. V gave up 5 bases and J gave up 5 bases, with 14 bases separating them. The CDR3 sequence: CASSSETGDNSPLHF. The DNA for the CDR3 is TGCGCCAGCAGTTCAGAGACAGGCGATAATTCACCCCTCCACTTT.

This clone appeared a few times. The chain is built from TRBV5-1 and TRBJ2-3, with 7 positions matching TRBD1. Trimming cost V 4 bases and J 0 bases; bases outside gene matches: 8. The germline gives CDR1 SGHRS, CDR2 YFSETQ. This CDR3 has 16 residues. The CDR3 DNA sequence: TGCGCCAGCAGCCCGACAGGGTTTGGGAGCACAGATACGCAGTATTTT. This sequence encodes CASSPTGFGSTDTQYF.

The rearrangement joins TRBV7-9 to TRBJ2-5; D is unclear. CDR3 length: 13 amino acids. Between the trimmed V and J ends, which lost 3 bases and 3 bases, there was a span of 8 bases. Per germline, CDR1 SEHNR and CDR2 FQNEAQ (reference sequence). For the CDR3, the DNA is TGTGCCAGCAGCTTCGGAGTTAAAGAGACCCAGTACTTC. Its translation is CASSFGVKETQYF.

This chain joins TRBV5-1 and TRBJ2-7; perhaps TRBD2 as D (6 bases). This CDR3 comprises 14 residues. Trimming stripped 0 bases from V and 6 bases from J, with 13 bases between. The germline gives CDR1 SGHRS, CDR2 YFSETQ. CDR3 DNA: TGCGCCAGCAGCTTGGATGGGGGGACCCGCGAGCAGTACTTC. This sequence encodes CASSLDGGTREQYF. The whole variable domain, remainder taken from reference TRBV5-1 and TRBJ2-7, is KAGVTQTPRYLIKTRGQQVTLSCSPISGHRSVSWYQQTPGQGLQFLFEYFSETQRNKGNFPGRFSGRQFSNSRSEMNVSTLELGDSALYLCASSLDGGTREQYFGPGTRLTVT.

The chain joins TRBV27 to TRBJ1-5; D not resolved. This CDR3 has 15 residues. Trimming removed 0 bases at V and 7 bases at J, with 13 bases between. The germline gives CDR1 MNHEY, CDR2 SMNVEV (reference sequence). CDR3 loop: CASSLSLTRGQPQHF. In DNA form, the CDR3 reads TGTGCCAGCAGTTTATCTCTGACACGGGGACAGCCCCAGCATTTT.

The rearrangement joins TRBV19 to TRBJ2-2; unclear D gene. Germline loops: CDR1 LNHDA, CDR2 SQIVND (reference sequence). Trimming took 2 bases from V and 0 from J, leaving 10 bases between them. CDR3 length: 16 residues. CDR3 in amino acids: CASSILPSANTGELFF. The DNA for the CDR3 is TGTGCCAGTAGTATACTTCCCAGCGCGAACACCGGGGAGCTGTTTTTT.